Below, 18 T cell receptor beta chains from the same sample are listed, as sequenced in a study of T cell repertoires in cytomegalovirus infection. Each CDR3 protein is one row after TCRdb ran MiXCR on the reads. The sample includes some 300,000 distinct CDR3 sequences, 8% to 10% of them seen just once. Material: PBMCs. The source is a human donor in good health (CMV status not recorded). Some clones in this sample may be carry-over from other donors' samples.

The V and J genes are TRBV5-4 and TRBJ2-1; no firm D call. The length of the CDR3 is 13 residues. V lost 4 bases to trimming and J lost 1 base, with 6 bases between them. CDR1 and CDR2 (germline): SGHNT, YYREEE (reference sequence). CDR3 amino acids: CASSPVSYNEQFF. In DNA form, the CDR3 reads TGTGCCAGCAGCCCCGTATCCTACAATGAGCAGTTCTTC.

The chain employs TRBV5-1 and TRBJ2-1; no firm D call. The germline V gene encodes CDR1 SGHRS and CDR2 YFSETQ. V gave up 7 bases and J gave up 6 bases, with 17 bases separating them. The CDR3 covers 14 residues. CDR3 nucleotides: TGCGCCAGCTCCCTGGCGGCGACTGGCAATGAGCAGTTCTTC. It is translated as CASSLAATGNEQFF.

This clonotype was counted many times. V is TRBV5-4 and J is TRBJ1-2; no clear D. The length of the CDR3 is 13 residues. Looked up from germline, CDR1 is SGHNT and CDR2 is YYREEE (reference sequence). Deletions cut 5 bases from V and 8 bases from J, with 16 bases between. Written as DNA, the CDR3 is TGTGCCAGCAGTTCGGACTCGCCGGGGGGCTACACCTTC. Encoded protein: CASSSDSPGGYTF.

This clonotype was found a few times. The rearrangement uses TRBV19 and TRBJ2-7; D not resolved. CDR3 size: 9 residues. CDR1 and CDR2 (germline): LNHDA, SQIVND (reference sequence). V was cut by 11 bases and J by 6 bases, with 8 bases left in between. CDR3 nucleotides: TGTGCCCCACCCGGCGAGCAGTACGTC. Residues: CAPPGEQYV.

This clonotype was detected ten times or more. The rearrangement uses TRBV6-2 or TRBV6-3 and TRBJ2-5; D is possibly TRBD1 (6 bases). The CDR3 consists of 13 residues. With 2 bases removed from V and 2 bases from J, the gap between germline ends came to 6 bases. Per germline, CDR1 MNHEY and CDR2 SVGEGT. CDR3 residues: CASSYGQQETQYF. DNA of the CDR3: TGTGCCAGCAGTTACGGACAGCAAGAGACCCAGTACTTC.

This clonotype has at least ten counts. This rearrangement joins TRBV5-1 to TRBJ1-2; D might be TRBD1 (5 bases). This CDR3 is 15 amino acids long. Germline V CDR1 and CDR2: SGHRS, YFSETQ. V was pared by 7 bases and J by 4 bases, with 20 bases between. The CDR3 region is CASRKDGVGGYGYTF. DNA for the CDR3: TGCGCCAGCCGCAAGGACGGCGTTGGGGGCTATGGCTACACCTTC.

The DNA for the CDR3 is TGCAGTGCTAGTCACGGCGGGAGCGGGGGATACAATGAGCAGTTCTTC. Residues: CSASHGGSGGYNEQFF. V gene TRBV20-1 combines with J gene TRBJ2-1; TRBD2 matches 8 bases. The CDR3 loop spans 16 amino acids. Germline CDR1 reads DFQATT; CDR2 reads SNEGSKA (reference sequence). J lost 4 bases, V lost 3 bases, and 11 bases had no gene match.

This clonotype has ten or more counts. This chain joins TRBV7-2 and TRBJ1-1, with a possible D match to TRBD1 (6 bases). The V end lost 8 bases, the J end lost 0 bases, and 16 bases lay between the germline ends. This CDR3 has 15 amino acids. Germline CDR1 is SGHTA and CDR2 is FQGNSA. This chain's CDR3 is CASSRTVLMNTEAFF. The DNA of the CDR3 is TGTGCCAGCTCCCGGACAGTTCTCATGAACACTGAAGCTTTCTTT.

This clonotype showed up many times. V and J are TRBV28 and TRBJ2-4; weak D call: TRBD2 (5 bases). The CDR3 sequence is 16 residues long. Trimming cost V 6 bases and J 1 base, with 16 bases left between them. CDR1 is MDHEN, CDR2 SYDVKM, per germline. The CDR3 region is CASRSRRIRAKNIQYF. The CDR3 coding sequence is TGTGCCAGCAGGTCCCGGAGGATTCGGGCCAAAAACATTCAGTACTTC. The variable domain in full, completed from reference TRBV28 and TRBJ2-4, reads DVKVTQSSRYLVKRTGEKVFLECVQDMDHENMFWYRQDPGLGLRLIYFSYDVKMKEKGDIPEGYSVSREKKERFSLILESASTNQTSMYLCASRSRRIRAKNIQYFGAGTRLSVL.

This clonotype was seen ten or more times. This rearrangement joins TRBV7-2 to TRBJ1-6; D gene uncertain. The CDR3 consists of 11 residues. Between the trimmed V and J ends, which lost 3 bases and 11 bases, there was a span of 5 bases. The germline V gene encodes CDR1 SGHTA and CDR2 FQGNSA. The CDR3 sequence: CASSLATPLHF. The CDR3 region has the DNA TGTGCCAGCAGCTTGGCCACACCCCTCCACTTT. Looking up the rest from reference TRBV7-2 and TRBJ1-6 gives the full variable domain: GAGVSQSPSNKVTEKGKDVELRCDPISGHTALYWYRQSLGQGLEFLIYFQGNSAPDKSGLPSDRFSAERTGGSVSTLTIQRTQQEDSAVYLCASSLATPLHFGNGTRLTVT.

At least ten counts were recorded for this clonotype. The V gene is TRBV29-1, the J gene TRBJ1-2; D unresolved. The CDR3 runs 15 residues. Germline CDR1 SQVTM, CDR2 ANQGSEA. Trimming shortened V by 6 bases and J by 4 bases, and 21 bases separated the two germline ends. The CDR3: CSVELSRTHGYGYTF. CDR3 in DNA: TGCAGCGTGGAGTTATCTCGGACGCACGGCTATGGCTACACCTTC. Full variable domain (remainder filled in from reference TRBV29-1 and TRBJ1-2): SAVISQKPSRDICQRGTSLTIQCQVDSQVTMMFWYRQQPGQSLTLIATANQGSEATYESGFVIDKFPISRPNLTFSTLTVSNMSPEDSSIYLCSVELSRTHGYGYTFGSGTRLTVV.

In this sample, this clonotype turned up a few times. CDR3 sequence (DNA): TGTGCCAGCAGCTTGGGATCAGGGAGGAGATCGAACACCGGGGAGCTGTTTTTT. This sequence encodes CASSLGSGRRSNTGELFF. The genes are TRBV5-6 and TRBJ2-2, with D possibly matching TRBD2 (6 bases). This CDR3 contains 18 residues. V lost 0 bases, J lost 0 bases, and 15 bases lay in between. Germline V gene sequence: CDR1 SGHDT, CDR2 YYEEEE.

This chain joins TRBV6-5 and TRBJ2-1, with 15 bases fitting TRBD2. CDR1 is MNHEY and CDR2 is SVGAGI in the germline V gene. The CDR3 loop spans 15 amino acids. J gave up 4 bases and V 5 bases, and 0 bases lay outside the gene matches. The CDR3 DNA reads TGTGCCAGCAGTGGGACTAGCGGGGGGTACAATGAGCAGTTCTTC. Translation gives CASSGTSGGYNEQFF.

The chain uses TRBV7-6 and TRBJ2-1; D remains unclear. The V end lost 4 bases, the J end lost 8 bases, and 12 bases lay between the germline ends. The CDR3 spans 13 residues. Germline-derived CDR1 and CDR2 are SGHVS and FNYEAQ. CDR3 sequence (DNA): TGTGCCAGCAGCTCTTCGAGAGCCGATGAGCAGTTCTTC. Amino acids: CASSSSRADEQFF.

This clonotype was recorded many times. V gene TRBV10-3 combines with J gene TRBJ2-3, with 7 bases identical to TRBD1. Trimming cost V 0 bases and J 3 bases; bases outside gene matches: 6. The CDR3 length is 16 residues. In germline, CDR1 is ENHRY, CDR2 SYGVKD. The CDR3 loop reads CAISESGGGLTDTQYF. The CDR3 region has the DNA TGTGCCATCAGTGAGTCAGGGGGCGGCCTAACAGATACGCAGTATTTT.

This clonotype occurred once. One base away lies a much larger clone, so this may be a sequencing read error. This chain joins TRBV11-2 and TRBJ1-1; D gene ambiguous. V was pared by 6 bases and J by 5 bases, with 16 bases between. Germline V CDR1 and CDR2: SGHAT, FQNNGV. The CDR3 is made up of 14 amino acids. This chain's CDR3 is CASRYDPPVTEAFF. For the CDR3, the DNA is TGTGCCAGCAGATATGACCCCCCGGTTACTGAAGCTTTCTTT. Supplemented by reference TRBV11-2 and TRBJ1-1, the full variable domain reads EAGVAQSPRYKIIEKRQSVAFWCNPISGHATLYWYQQILGQGPKLLIQFQNNGVVDDSQLPKDRFSAERLKGVDSTLKIQPAKLEDSAVYLCASRYDPPVTEAFFGQGTRLTVV.

This clonotype came up many times. The rearrangement uses TRBV6-2 or TRBV6-3 and TRBJ2-3; D gene unclear. The V gene lost 8 bases and the J gene lost 3 bases, with 9 bases spanning the gap. Germline CDR1 reads MNHEY; CDR2 reads SVGEGT. This CDR3 has 12 residues. The CDR3 sequence is CASGPWTDTQYF. CDR3 DNA sequence: TGTGCCAGCGGACCTTGGACAGATACGCAGTATTTT.

This clonotype was observed a few times. The J gene is TRBJ2-5, the V gene TRBV20-1, with 8 bases lining up with TRBD2. The V and J ends lost 0 bases and 6 bases, in that order; junction bases with no gene match: 12. Germline lookup yields CDR1 DFQATT and CDR2 SNEGSKA (reference sequence). The CDR3 contains 16 residues. The DNA of the CDR3 is TGCAGTGCTAGAGACCCGGGAGCGGGGGTCGGGAAGACCCAGTACTTC. Translation: CSARDPGAGVGKTQYF.